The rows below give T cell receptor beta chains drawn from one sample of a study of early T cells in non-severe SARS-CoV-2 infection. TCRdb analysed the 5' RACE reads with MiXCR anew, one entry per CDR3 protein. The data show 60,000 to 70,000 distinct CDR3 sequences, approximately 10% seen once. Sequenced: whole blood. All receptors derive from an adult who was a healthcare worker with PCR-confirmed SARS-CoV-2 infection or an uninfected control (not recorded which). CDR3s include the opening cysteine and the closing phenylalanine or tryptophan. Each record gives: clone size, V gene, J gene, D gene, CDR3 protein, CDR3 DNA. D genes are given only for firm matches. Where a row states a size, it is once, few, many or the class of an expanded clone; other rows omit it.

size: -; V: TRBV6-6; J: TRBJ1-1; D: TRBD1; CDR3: CASSSGQGVAFF; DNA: TGTGCCAGCAGTTCCGGACAGGGGGTAGCTTTCTTT
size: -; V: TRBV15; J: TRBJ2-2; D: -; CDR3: CATSRAAGELFF; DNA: TGTGCCACCAGCAGAGCGGCCGGGGAGCTGTTTTTT
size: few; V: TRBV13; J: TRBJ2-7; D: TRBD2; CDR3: CASSLGLVSSYEQYF; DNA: TGTGCCAGCAGCCTTGGACTAGTTTCCTCCTACGAGCAGTACTTC
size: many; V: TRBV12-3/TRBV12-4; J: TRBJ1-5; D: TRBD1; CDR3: CASNDRDRDNQPQHF; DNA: TGTGCCAGCAATGACAGGGACCGCGACAATCAGCCCCAGCATTTT
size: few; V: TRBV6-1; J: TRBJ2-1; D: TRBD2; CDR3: CASVGRAGGPNEQFF; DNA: TGTGCCAGCGTTGGACGGGCGGGAGGGCCCAATGAGCAGTTCTTC
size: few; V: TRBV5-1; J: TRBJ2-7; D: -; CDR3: CASSLVANSYEQYF; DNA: TGCGCCAGCAGCTTGGTGGCAAATTCCTACGAGCAGTACTTC
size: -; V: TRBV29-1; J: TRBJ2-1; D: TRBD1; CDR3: CSAGGVGQGIYNEQFF; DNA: TGCAGCGCAGGGGGCGTTGGACAGGGTATTTACAATGAGCAGTTCTTC
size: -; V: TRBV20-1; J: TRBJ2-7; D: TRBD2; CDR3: CSARVLAGGPQADEQYF; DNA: TGCAGTGCTAGAGTCCTAGCGGGAGGGCCTCAGGCCGACGAGCAGTACTTC
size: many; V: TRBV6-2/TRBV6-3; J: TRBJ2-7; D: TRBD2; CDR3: CASSYEPGTSGSWPYEQYF; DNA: TGTGCCAGCAGTTACGAACCCGGGACTAGCGGGAGCTGGCCCTACGAGCAGTACTTC
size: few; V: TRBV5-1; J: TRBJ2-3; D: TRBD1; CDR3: CASSLDSGQGETDTQYF; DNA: TGCGCCAGCAGCTTAGACAGCGGACAGGGGGAGACAGATACGCAGTATTTT
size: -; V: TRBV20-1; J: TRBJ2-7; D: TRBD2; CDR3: CSASSGRAPYEQYF; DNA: TGCAGTGCTAGCAGCGGGAGGGCCCCCTACGAGCAGTACTTC
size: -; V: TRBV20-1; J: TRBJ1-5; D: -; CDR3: CSASTRGESNQPQHF; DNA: TGCAGTGCTAGCACTAGGGGAGAAAGTAATCAGCCCCAGCATTTT
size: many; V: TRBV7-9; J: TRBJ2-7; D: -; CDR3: CASSLSARDSHSYEQYF; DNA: TGTGCCAGCAGCCTGTCCGCCCGGGACTCCCACTCCTACGAGCAGTACTTC
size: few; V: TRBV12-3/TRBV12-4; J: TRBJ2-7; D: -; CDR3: CASSLTGTDSYEQYF; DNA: TGTGCCAGCAGTTTAACCGGGACTGATTCCTACGAGCAGTACTTC
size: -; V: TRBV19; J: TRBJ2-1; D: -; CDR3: CASSISRFSYNEQFF; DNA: TGTGCCAGTAGTATCTCCCGTTTCTCCTACAATGAGCAGTTCTTC
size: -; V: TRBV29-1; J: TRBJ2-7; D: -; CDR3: CSARQGGSYEQYF; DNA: TGCAGCGCTCGCCAGGGGGGCTCCTACGAGCAGTACTTC
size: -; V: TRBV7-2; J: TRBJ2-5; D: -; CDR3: CASSPRCVERKETQYF; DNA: TGTGCCAGCAGCCCCCGGTGCGTCGAGCGGAAAGAGACCCAGTACTTC
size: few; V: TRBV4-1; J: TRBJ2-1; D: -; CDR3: CASSQDSYGEQFF; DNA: TGCGCCAGCAGCCAAGATAGCTACGGGGAGCAGTTCTTC
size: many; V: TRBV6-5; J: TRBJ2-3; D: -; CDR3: CASRRDYPGTFYTDTQYF; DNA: TGTGCCAGCAGACGCGACTACCCCGGGACCTTTTACACAGATACGCAGTATTTT
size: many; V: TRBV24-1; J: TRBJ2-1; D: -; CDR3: CATSDLRTNNEQFF; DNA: TGTGCCACCAGTGATTTACGCACCAACAATGAGCAGTTCTTC
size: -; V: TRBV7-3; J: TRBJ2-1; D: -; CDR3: CASSFIRGSNEQFF; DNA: TGTGCCAGCAGCTTTATTAGGGGCAGCAATGAGCAGTTCTTC
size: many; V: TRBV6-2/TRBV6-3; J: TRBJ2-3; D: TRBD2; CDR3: CASSPGLASTQYF; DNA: TGTGCCAGCAGCCCAGGACTAGCATCAACGCAGTATTTT
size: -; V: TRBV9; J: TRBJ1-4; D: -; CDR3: CASSQGLNEKLFF; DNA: TGTGCCAGCTCCCAGGGGCTTAATGAAAAACTGTTTTTT
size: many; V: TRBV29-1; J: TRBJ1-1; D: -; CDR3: CSVARSTEAFF; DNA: TGCAGCGTTGCGAGATCCACTGAAGCTTTCTTT
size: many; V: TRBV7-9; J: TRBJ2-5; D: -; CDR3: CASSSAWTQYF; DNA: TGTGCCAGCAGCTCCGCGTGGACCCAGTACTTC
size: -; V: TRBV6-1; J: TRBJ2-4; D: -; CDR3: CASSETGGPGKNIQYF; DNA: TGTGCCAGCAGTGAAACAGGAGGGCCTGGCAAAAACATTCAGTACTTC
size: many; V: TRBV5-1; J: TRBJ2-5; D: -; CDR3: CASSYQETQYF; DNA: TGCGCCAGCAGCTACCAAGAGACCCAGTACTTC
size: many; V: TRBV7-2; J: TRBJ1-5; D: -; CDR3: CASSLVFNQPQHF; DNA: TGTGCCAGCAGCTTAGTATTCAATCAGCCCCAGCATTTT
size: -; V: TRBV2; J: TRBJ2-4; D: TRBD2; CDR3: CASSDGLAGPF; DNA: TGTGCCAGCAGTGACGGACTAGCGGGACCCTTC
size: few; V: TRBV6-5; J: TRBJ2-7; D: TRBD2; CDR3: CASAAGAYEQYF; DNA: TGTGCCAGCGCAGCGGGGGCCTACGAGCAGTACTTC
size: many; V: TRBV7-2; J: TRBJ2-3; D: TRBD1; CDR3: CASSVYRGGTDTQYF; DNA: TGTGCCAGCAGCGTCTACAGGGGTGGCACAGATACGCAGTATTTT
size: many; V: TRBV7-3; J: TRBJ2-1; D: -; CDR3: CASSPGPQPNEQFF; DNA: TGTGCCAGCAGCCCGGGACCCCAACCCAATGAGCAGTTCTTC
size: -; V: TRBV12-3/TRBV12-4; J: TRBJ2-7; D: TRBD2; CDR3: CASSWASGRYEQYF; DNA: TGTGCCAGCAGTTGGGCTAGCGGGAGATACGAGCAGTACTTC
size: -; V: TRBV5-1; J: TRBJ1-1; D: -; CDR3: CASSLAGANTEAFF; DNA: TGCGCCAGCAGCTTGGCGGGGGCTAACACTGAAGCTTTCTTT
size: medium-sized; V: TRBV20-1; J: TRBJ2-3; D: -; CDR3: CSVCPKDTQYF; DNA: TGCAGTGTCTGTCCCAAAGATACGCAGTATTTT
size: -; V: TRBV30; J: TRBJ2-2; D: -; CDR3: CAWSGGHSTGELFF; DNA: TGTGCCTGGAGTGGCGGGCATAGCACCGGGGAGCTGTTTTTT
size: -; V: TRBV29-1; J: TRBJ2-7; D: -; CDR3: CSVEGVDEQYF; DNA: TGCAGCGTTGAAGGGGTAGACGAGCAGTACTTC
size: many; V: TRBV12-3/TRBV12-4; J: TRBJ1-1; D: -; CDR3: CASSQTGGTEAFF; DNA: TGTGCCAGCAGCCAAACGGGGGGCACTGAAGCTTTCTTT
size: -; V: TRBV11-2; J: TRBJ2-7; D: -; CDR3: CASSLGPGYGGEQYF; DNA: TGTGCCAGCAGCTTAGGGCCCGGGTACGGAGGCGAGCAGTACTTC
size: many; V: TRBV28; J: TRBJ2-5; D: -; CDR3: CASSATGRRLKETQYF; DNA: TGTGCCAGCAGTGCGACGGGACGCCGTCTGAAAGAGACCCAGTACTTC
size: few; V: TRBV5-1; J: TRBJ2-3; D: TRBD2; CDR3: CASSLGATSPDTQYF; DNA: TGCGCCAGCAGCTTGGGGGCGACTAGCCCAGATACGCAGTATTTT
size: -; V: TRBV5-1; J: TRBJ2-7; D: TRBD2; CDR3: CASSLWASGTYEQYF; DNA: TGCGCCAGCAGCTTGTGGGCTAGCGGGACCTACGAGCAGTACTTC
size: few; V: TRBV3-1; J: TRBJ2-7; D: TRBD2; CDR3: CASSPQSTSGPYEQYF; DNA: TGTGCCAGCAGCCCACAGTCGACTAGCGGGCCCTACGAGCAGTACTTC
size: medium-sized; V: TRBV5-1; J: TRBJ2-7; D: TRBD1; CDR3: CASSSKPGQDFSYEQYF; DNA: TGCGCCAGCAGCTCTAAACCGGGACAGGACTTCTCCTACGAGCAGTACTTC
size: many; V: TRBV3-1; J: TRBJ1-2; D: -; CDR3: CASSQLGVMWTF; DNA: TGTGCCAGCAGCCAACTAGGGGTGATGTGGACCTTC
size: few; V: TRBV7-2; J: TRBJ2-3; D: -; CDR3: CASSLVNTQYF; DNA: TGTGCCAGCAGCTTAGTGAATACGCAGTATTTT
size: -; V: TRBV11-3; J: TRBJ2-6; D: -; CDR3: CASSLVGGSGTNVLTF; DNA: TGTGCCAGCAGCTTAGTAGGGGGATCTGGGACCAACGTCCTGACTTTC
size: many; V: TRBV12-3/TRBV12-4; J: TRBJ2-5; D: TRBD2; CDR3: CASSISGRIQETQYF; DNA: TGTGCCAGCAGTATTAGCGGGAGGATACAAGAGACCCAGTACTTC
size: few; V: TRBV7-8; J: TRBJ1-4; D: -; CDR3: CASSLFGVSAQEKLFF; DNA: TGTGCCAGCAGCTTATTCGGTGTTAGTGCACAGGAAAAACTGTTTTTT
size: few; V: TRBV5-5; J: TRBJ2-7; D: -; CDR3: CASSLGLVHEQYF; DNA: TGTGCCAGCAGCTTGGGCCTAGTACACGAGCAGTACTTC
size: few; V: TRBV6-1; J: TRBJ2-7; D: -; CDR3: CAARGELFYEQYF; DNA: TGTGCCGCCCGGGGCGAACTCTTCTACGAGCAGTACTTC
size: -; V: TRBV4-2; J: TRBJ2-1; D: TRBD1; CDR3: CASSQYFGTGNEQFF; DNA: TGTGCCAGCAGCCAATACTTTGGGACAGGTAATGAGCAGTTCTTC
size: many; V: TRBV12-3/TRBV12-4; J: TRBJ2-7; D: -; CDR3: CASSIQQGPYEQYF; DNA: TGTGCCAGCAGTATCCAACAGGGCCCCTACGAGCAGTACTTC
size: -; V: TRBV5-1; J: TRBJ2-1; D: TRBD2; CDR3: CASSWDSGPFYNEQFF; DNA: TGCGCCAGCAGCTGGGATAGCGGGCCCTTCTACAATGAGCAGTTCTTC
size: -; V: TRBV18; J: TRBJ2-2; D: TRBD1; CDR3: CASSPDRGSSTGELFF; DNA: TGTGCCAGCTCGCCCGACAGGGGGTCCTCAACCGGGGAGCTGTTTTTT